A single sample is the source of the 10 T cell receptor beta chains below, sequenced in a study of cytomegalovirus exposure and HLA in healthy donors. Sequencing was performed with immunoSEQ multiplex PCR; in TCRdb, only in-frame clones are kept and a portion is missing. Altogether some 170,000 clones are present, 87% being singletons, with the ten largest covering 1.4%. Material for sequencing was PBMCs. All receptors come from a young woman in good health and CMV-seronegative.

J is TRBJ1-2 and V is TRBV6-5; maybe TRBD1 (5 bases). The ends were cut back, 6 bases at V and 1 base at J, with 9 bases in the middle. The length of the CDR3 is 13 residues. Germline V gives CDR1 MNHEY, CDR2 SVGAGI. Written as DNA, the CDR3 is TGTGCCAGCAGGTTCGACAGTAACTATGGCTACACCTTC. It is translated as CASRFDSNYGYTF.

The CDR3 DNA reads as TGTGCCAGCAGCACAACCACCGGGGAGCTGTTTTTT. Residues: CASSTTTGELFF. The V and J genes are TRBV5-5 and TRBJ2-2; D remains ambiguous. The germline V and J ends were trimmed by 4 bases and 4 bases, with 5 bases remaining between them. The germline gives CDR1 SGHKS, CDR2 YYEKEE (reference sequence). The CDR3 covers 12 residues.

The V and J genes are TRBV27 and TRBJ2-7; TRBD2 matches 8 bases. CDR3 length: 13 amino acids. CDR1 is MNHEY, CDR2 SMNVEV, per germline (reference sequence). Written as DNA, the CDR3 is TGTGCTACTCGGGGGGGAGATACCTACGAGCAGTACTTC. Amino acid sequence: CATRGGDTYEQYF.

The chain links TRBV13 to TRBJ2-1; the D gene is possibly TRBD2 (6 bases). Germline V gene lookup returns CDR1 PRHDT and CDR2 FYEKMQ (reference sequence). This CDR3 comprises 15 residues. V gave up 1 base and J gave up 3 bases, with 10 bases separating them. In DNA, the CDR3 is TGTGCCAGCAGCTTAGAGGTAGCGGACTACAATGAGCAGTTCTTC. Translated, it gives CASSLEVADYNEQFF.

The rearrangement joins TRBV7-8 to TRBJ1-2; the D gene is possibly TRBD1 (6 bases). With 1 base removed from V and 8 bases from J, the gap between germline ends came to 17 bases. This CDR3 spans 15 amino acids. Per the germline V gene, CDR1 is SGHVS and CDR2 is FQNEAQ. CDR3 coding DNA: TGTGCCAGCAGCTTAGATTCTGGGGGCCAGAGCGGCTACACCTTC. Protein sequence: CASSLDSGGQSGYTF. The full variable domain, its missing parts supplied by reference TRBV7-8 and TRBJ1-2, is GAGVSQSPRYKVAKRGQDVALRCDPISGHVSLFWYQQALGQGPEFLTYFQNEAQLDKSGLPSDRFFAERPEGSVSTLKIQRTQQEDSAVYLCASSLDSGGQSGYTFGSGTRLTVV.

This chain joins TRBV19 and TRBJ1-1; D is perhaps TRBD1 (6 bases). The CDR3 has 16 amino acids. Trimming cost V 5 bases and J 1 base, with 17 bases left between them. Germline CDR1 and CDR2: LNHDA and SQIVND (reference sequence). CDR3 sequence (DNA): TGTGCCAGTAGTGGTGACAGGCTGTCATCGAACACTGAAGCTTTCTTT. It encodes CASSGDRLSSNTEAFF.

The chain joins TRBV14 to TRBJ2-6; D remains unclear. Trimming pared 1 base from V and 0 bases from J, leaving 7 bases between. In germline, CDR1 is SGHDN, CDR2 FVKESK. The CDR3 extends over 16 amino acids. In DNA, the CDR3 is TGTGCCAGCAGCCAAGTTACCTACTCTGGGGCCAACGTCCTGACTTTC. Its translation is CASSQVTYSGANVLTF.

The chain carries TRBV6-1 and TRBJ1-1; 7 positions match TRBD1. The ends lost 1 base at V and 4 bases at J; junction bases unmatched: 6. Germline assignment: CDR1 MNHNS and CDR2 SASEGT. The CDR3 runs 15 residues. The CDR3 spells CASSEVQGRGTEAFF. DNA of the CDR3: TGTGCCAGCAGTGAAGTACAGGGGCGGGGCACTGAAGCTTTCTTT.

The V gene is TRBV7-9, the J gene TRBJ2-7; TRBD1 matches 9 bases. Germline lookup yields CDR1 SEHNR and CDR2 FQNEAQ (reference sequence). This CDR3 comprises 13 residues. V shed 11 bases, J shed 3 bases, and the junction held 8 bases outside the gene matches. The CDR3 protein is CAVRGQGLYEQYF. CDR3 DNA sequence: TGTGCCGTGAGGGGACAGGGCCTCTACGAGCAGTACTTC.

In the case of this clone: This specimen includes other DNA sequences encoding the same CDR3. This chain connects TRBV27 to TRBJ2-5; 8 bases map to TRBD2. Trimming cost V 4 bases and J 5 bases; bases outside gene matches: 6. The germline CDR1 and CDR2 sequences are MNHEY and SMNVEV (reference sequence). This CDR3 contains 14 residues. CDR3 sequence: CASSSPGLGETQYF. The CDR3 DNA reads TGTGCCAGCAGTTCGCCGGGACTAGGGGAGACCCAGTACTTC.